The table lists the clone carrying this T cell receptor beta chain with a few counts. Its antigen is undetermined. V lost 6 bases to trimming and J lost 3 bases; unmatched junction nucleotides: 15. Germline V gene sequence: CDR1 MGHDK, CDR2 SYGVNS. The CDR3 contains 17 residues. TCRdb's table, derived via immunoSEQ multiplex PCR, lists solely in-frame clones and lacks some. The sample carries about 130,000 clones, about 93% recorded once. The sample is drawn from a study of cytomegalovirus exposure and HLA in healthy donors. Overall study context: The 95 to 150 validation repertoires used a platform that matched the one used for the roughly 700 first-cohort repertoires, as a later analysis reported. Findings of the study overall: The study listed some 160 cytomegalovirus-associated TCR beta chains. First-cohort TCR clusters were later found to tend to co-occur in the approximately 120 validation repertoires.

This chain links TRBV25-1 with TRBJ1-2, with 8 bases matching TRBD1. Sequencing input: PBMCs. The receptor was isolated from a woman in her late teens or twenties in good health and CMV-seronegative. The CDR3 loop reads CASRPPQGGGEDYGYTF. The CDR3, as DNA: TGTGCCAGCAGACCCCCACAGGGGGGGGGAGAGGACTATGGCTACACCTTC.